This TCR beta chain was sequenced during a study of blood T cell repertoires in COVID-19 (dated by TCRdb to between 2020 and 2021). Context from the whole study: Samples covering the acute and convalescent phases of COVID-19 were provided by collaborators in the United States, Italy and Spain. The prospective study material was composed of cDNA or gDNA derived from T cells, B-cell-depleted T cells, or PBMCs. The dataset comprised deeply sampled blood TCRbeta repertoires from subjects exposed to, actively infected with, or recovered from COVID-19. The repertoires were released in a freely available public database meant as a resource for research on the immune response to SARS-CoV-2. Samples were obtained from the ongoing ImmuneRACE study (first 160 participants) and from over 1,000 subjects provided by 6 global collaborators. Sample metadata almost always included a de-identified subject ID, COVID-19 status, age in years and sex. Where available, HLA class I and class II types were obtained from metadata supplied by the sample provider rather than from assay-based typing. Study-wide findings and limitations: The quantity of clinical and demographic metadata differed by source and by participant and was supplied without curation.

TCRbeta CDR3 regions were amplified from genomic DNA using the immunoSEQ Assay, a bias-controlled multiplex PCR. From the authors' description of their analysis: The number of nucleated cells in each sample was estimated by amplification of reference gene primers within the assay. To quantify the absolute abundance of each unique TCRbeta CDR3 rearrangement, sequence reads were collapsed and filtered. For each sample, productive Simpson clonality was calculated by taking the square root of Simpson's diversity index across productive rearrangements. Drawn from immuneACCESS, this table holds only the in-frame rearrangements with V and J called that TCRdb kept. Clones are partly lost; checked studies trace under half to an unresolved V gene and leave the rest unexplained. D and trimming were read from the DNA, whereas the V and J calls and clone size are those reported in that table. This sample comprises around 130,000 clones, more than 80% of them detected only once. The biggest ten clones account for 1.5% to 2% of the sample.

To note about this clone: Its antigen remains unidentified. No clone much larger than this one lies a single base away; base qualities are absent.

Its CDR3 holds 13 amino acids, cysteine through phenylalanine. Left in the record is the CDR3 DNA by itself, 39 bases read in frame from the first base. For CDR1 and CDR2, the germline V gene lists SGHTA and FQGTGA. The junction carries 9 bases between V and J, which are trimmed by 0 bases and 6 bases respectively. Participants in the prospective study were enrolled through a virtual design, were aged about 18 to 100 years, and lived in 24 United States geographic areas. In the prospective study, participants were assigned to cohorts based on the clinical history participants reported in a screening survey and a study questionnaire. A participant counted as exposed if, within 2 weeks of entering the study, that participant had been in contact with someone who had a PCR-confirmed or clinician-diagnosed COVID-19 case. In the prospective study, whole blood, serum and a nasopharyngeal or oropharyngeal swab were collected from each participant by mobile phlebotomists. Participants in the prospective study had the option to provide additional blood draws and questionnaires over a roughly two-month period. Prospective study blood samples were shipped either frozen or at room temperature before DNA extraction.

This TCR was sampled from a woman in her late teens or twenties who had been exposed to COVID-19. Here the chain combines TRBV7-3 and TRBJ2-7, with the identity of the D gene unclear. The sample consisted of PBMCs or T cells enriched from blood (not recorded which). The DNA sequence is TGTGCCAGCAGCTTAACAGTCTCGAGCGAGCAGTACTTC. Translated, this is CASSLTVSSEQYF.